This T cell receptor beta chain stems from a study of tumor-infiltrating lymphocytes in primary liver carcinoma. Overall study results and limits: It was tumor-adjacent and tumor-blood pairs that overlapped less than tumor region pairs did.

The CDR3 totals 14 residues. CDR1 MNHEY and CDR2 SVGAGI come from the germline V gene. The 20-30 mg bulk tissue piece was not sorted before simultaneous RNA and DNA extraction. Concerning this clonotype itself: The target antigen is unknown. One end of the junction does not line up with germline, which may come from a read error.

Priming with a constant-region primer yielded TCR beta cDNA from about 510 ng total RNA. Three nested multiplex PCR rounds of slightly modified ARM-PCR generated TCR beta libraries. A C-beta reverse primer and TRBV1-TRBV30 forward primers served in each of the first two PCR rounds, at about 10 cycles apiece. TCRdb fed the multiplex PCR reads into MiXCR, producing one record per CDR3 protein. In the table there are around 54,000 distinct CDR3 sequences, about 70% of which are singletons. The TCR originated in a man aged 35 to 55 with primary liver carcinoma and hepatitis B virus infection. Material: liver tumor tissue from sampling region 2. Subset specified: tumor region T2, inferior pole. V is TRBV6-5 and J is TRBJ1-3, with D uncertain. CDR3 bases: TGTGTCAGCGGCAGCCATATCTCTGGAAACACCATATATTTT. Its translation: CVSGSHISGNTIYF.